These 13 T cell receptor beta chains originate from one sample sequenced in a study of spatial heterogeneity in lung cancer. Via MiXCR, TCRdb re-called the 5' RACE reads, giving one row per CDR3 protein. The table includes around 63,000 distinct CDR3 sequences, more than 7% detected once. Specified time point: sample taken at primary tumor resection. Material for sequencing was whole RNA from tumor, nontumor lung or frozen PBMC, left unsorted. The source was PBMCs, collected at surgery. The receptor source for this set is a female donor with early-stage non-small cell lung cancer.

This clonotype was seen ten or more times. J is TRBJ1-6 and V is TRBV7-9; no firm D call. This CDR3 spans 14 amino acids. Deletions cut 5 bases from V and 3 bases from J, with 8 bases between. Germline V lookup: CDR1 SEHNR, CDR2 FQNEAQ (reference sequence). This chain's CDR3 is CASSPPLYNSPLHF. In nucleotides, the CDR3 is TGTGCCAGCAGCCCCCCACTCTATAATTCACCCCTCCACTTT.

The chain employs TRBV2 and TRBJ2-3, with D maybe TRBD1 (5 bases). CDR3 size: 15 residues. The V end was cut by 3 bases, the J end by 6 bases, with 16 bases between. Germline-derived CDR1 and CDR2 are SNHLY and FYNNEI. CDR3 sequence reads: CASSDPQGWMDTQYF. In DNA, the CDR3 is TGTGCCAGCAGTGATCCGCAGGGATGGATGGATACGCAGTATTTT.

This chain connects TRBV5-8 to TRBJ2-7, with 7 bases fitting TRBD1. The V gene's germline CDR1 is SGHTS and CDR2 YDEGEE. There are 12 residues in the CDR3. The CDR3 nucleotides are TGTGTCAGCAGCTTGACAGGGTACGAGCAGTACGTC. Residues: CVSSLTGYEQYV.

J is TRBJ1-1 and V is TRBV5-1; possibly TRBD1 for D (6 bases). V was clipped by 6 bases and J by 0 bases, with 15 bases between them. The CDR3 consists of 15 residues. The germline CDR1 and CDR2 sequences are SGHRS and YFSETQ. The CDR3 protein is CASTLGGQMNTEAFF. DNA for the CDR3: TGCGCCAGCACCTTAGGGGGGCAGATGAACACTGAAGCTTTCTTT.

The chain carries TRBV27 and TRBJ2-1; 8 bases agree with TRBD2. With V trimmed by 3 bases and J by 6 bases, 1 base remained unmatched. Germline-derived CDR1 and CDR2 are MNHEY and SMNVEV (reference sequence). The CDR3 is 13 residues long. The CDR3 is CASSFSGINEQFF. DNA of the CDR3: TGTGCCAGCAGTTTTAGCGGGATCAATGAGCAGTTCTTC.

This clonotype was detected only a few times. The chain uses TRBV20-1 and TRBJ2-5; the D gene is possibly TRBD1 (6 bases). Trimming removed 2 bases from V and 1 base from J, with 11 bases in between. The CDR3 contains 14 residues. CDR1 DFQATT and CDR2 SNEGSKA come from the germline V gene (reference sequence). The CDR3 nucleotides read TGCAGTGCTAGACCTAGCAGGGGCCAAGAGACCCAGTACTTC. This gives the protein CSARPSRGQETQYF.

In this sample, this clonotype turned up a few times. The chain uses TRBV3-1 and TRBJ2-3; TRBD2 is a possible D gene (5 bases). The CDR3 is 15 amino acids. The V end lost 2 bases, the J end lost 2 bases, and 11 bases lay between the germline ends. Germline V gene sequence: CDR1 LGHDT, CDR2 YNNKEL (reference sequence). The CDR3 region has the DNA TGTGCCAGCAGCCAACGAAACGGGGTCACAGATACGCAGTATTTT. Protein product: CASSQRNGVTDTQYF.

This clonotype has at least ten counts. The chain is built from TRBV29-1 and TRBJ1-5, with 9 bases fitting TRBD1. The CDR3 has 12 amino acids. The trim removed 7 bases at V and 7 bases at J, leaving 5 bases unmatched. Germline CDR1 and CDR2: SQVTM and ANQGSEA. In nucleotides, the CDR3 is TGCAGCGCACGACAGGGGGGACAGCCCCAGCATTTT. Residues: CSARQGGQPQHF.

This clonotype appeared many times. The V call is TRBV7-9, the J call TRBJ2-4; no clear D. The CDR3 runs to 15 residues. Germline V gene lookup returns CDR1 SEHNR and CDR2 FQNEAQ (reference sequence). The germline V and J ends were trimmed by 1 base and 4 bases, with 11 bases remaining between them. CDR3 coding DNA: TGTGCCAGCAGCTTAGTTTCCTGGAATAAAAACATTCAGTACTTC. Its translation is CASSLVSWNKNIQYF. Supplemented by reference TRBV7-9 and TRBJ2-4, the full variable domain reads DTGVSQNPRHKITKRGQNVTFRCDPISEHNRLYWYRQTLGQGPEFLTYFQNEAQLEKSRLLSDRFSAERPKGSFSTLEIQRTEQGDSAMYLCASSLVSWNKNIQYFGAGTRLSVL.

This clonotype was counted ten times or more. Here the CDR3 DNA reads TGTGCCAGCAGCTTAGAGGGCAATGAGCAGTTCTTC. Translated, it gives CASSLEGNEQFF. The chain has TRBV7-9 and TRBJ2-1; D not resolved. CDR1 SEHNR and CDR2 FQNEAQ come from the germline V gene (reference sequence). V was cut by 1 base and J by 6 bases, with 4 bases left in between. The CDR3 length is 12 residues.

At least ten counts were recorded for this clonotype. V gene TRBV12-3 or TRBV12-4 combines with J gene TRBJ1-1; D might be TRBD1 (5 bases). V was cut by 5 bases and J by 4 bases, with 17 bases left in between. The CDR3 is made up of 15 amino acids. The CDR3 is CASSPNQGLGTEAFF. CDR3 nucleotide sequence: TGTGCCAGCAGTCCAAACCAGGGCTTGGGCACTGAAGCTTTCTTT.

This clonotype appeared once. It may be a read error: a sequence one base away is much more abundant. The chain carries TRBV6-1 and TRBJ2-3; D tentatively fits TRBD1 or TRBD2 (5 bases each). Germline V gene lookup returns CDR1 MNHNS and CDR2 SASEGT. The CDR3 length is 20 residues. V dropped 6 bases and J dropped 2 bases, with 30 bases sitting between them. CDR3 sequence: CASSAPAERGAGSPTDTQYF. The CDR3 region has the DNA TGTGCCAGCAGCGCCCCCGCGGAGCGTGGTGCAGGGAGTCCCACAGATACGCAGTATTTT.

Note on this clonotype: With a much larger clone just one base away, this may be a read error. V and J are TRBV5-1 and TRBJ2-5; D unresolved. Germline-derived CDR1 and CDR2 are SGHRS and YFSETQ. The CDR3 loop spans 13 amino acids. Trimming removed 1 base at V and 3 bases at J, with 7 bases between. The CDR3 reads CASSLSFKETQYF. CDR3 DNA: TGCGCCAGCAGCTTGTCTTTCAAAGAGACCCAGTACTTC.